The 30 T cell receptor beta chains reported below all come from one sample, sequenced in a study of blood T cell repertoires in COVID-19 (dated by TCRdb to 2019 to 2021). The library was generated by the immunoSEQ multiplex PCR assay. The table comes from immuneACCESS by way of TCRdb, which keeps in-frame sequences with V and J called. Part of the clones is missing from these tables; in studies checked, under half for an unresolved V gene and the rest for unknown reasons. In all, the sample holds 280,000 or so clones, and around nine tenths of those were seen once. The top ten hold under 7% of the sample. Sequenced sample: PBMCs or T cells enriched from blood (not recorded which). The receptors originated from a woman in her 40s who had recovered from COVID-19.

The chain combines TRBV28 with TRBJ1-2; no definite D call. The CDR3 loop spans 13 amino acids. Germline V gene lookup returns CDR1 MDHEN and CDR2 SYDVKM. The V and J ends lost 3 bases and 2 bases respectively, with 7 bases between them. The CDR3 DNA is TGTGCCAGCAGTTTTCGCCGGAACTATGGCTACACCTTC. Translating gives CASSFRRNYGYTF.

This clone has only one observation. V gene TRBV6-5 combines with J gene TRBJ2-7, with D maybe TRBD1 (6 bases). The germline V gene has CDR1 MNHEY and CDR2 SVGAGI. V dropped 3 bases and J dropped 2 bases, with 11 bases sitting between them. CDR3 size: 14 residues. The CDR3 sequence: CASSYRQGPYEQYF. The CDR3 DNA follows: TGTGCCAGCAGTTATCGGCAGGGGCCCTACGAGCAGTACTTC.

The CDR3 reads CASSSTPLLAGGRYEQYF. For the CDR3, the DNA is TGTGCCAGCAGCTCAACCCCTTTACTAGCGGGAGGGCGCTACGAGCAGTACTTC. This chain uses TRBV11-2 with TRBJ2-7; 13 nucleotides align to TRBD2. The CDR3 sequence is 18 residues long. Looked up from germline, CDR1 is SGHAT and CDR2 is FQNNGV. Unmatched junction bases numbered 12, after V lost 4 bases and J lost 3 bases.

The CDR3 here is CAWSGQGAGIAKNIQYF. The CDR3 DNA reads TGTGCCTGGAGTGGGCAGGGTGCGGGGATAGCCAAAAACATTCAGTACTTC. The chain uses TRBV30 and TRBJ2-4; D is possibly TRBD2 (6 bases). In germline, CDR1 is GTSNPN, CDR2 SVGIG (reference sequence). The CDR3 runs to 17 residues. Trimming removed 1 base at V and 0 bases at J, with 16 bases between.

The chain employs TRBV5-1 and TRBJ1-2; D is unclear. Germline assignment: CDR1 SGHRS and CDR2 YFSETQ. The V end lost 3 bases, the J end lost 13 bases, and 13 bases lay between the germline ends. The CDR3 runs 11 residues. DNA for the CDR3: TGCGCCAGCAGCTCCCCCGGGAGCCTCACCTTC. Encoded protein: CASSSPGSLTF.

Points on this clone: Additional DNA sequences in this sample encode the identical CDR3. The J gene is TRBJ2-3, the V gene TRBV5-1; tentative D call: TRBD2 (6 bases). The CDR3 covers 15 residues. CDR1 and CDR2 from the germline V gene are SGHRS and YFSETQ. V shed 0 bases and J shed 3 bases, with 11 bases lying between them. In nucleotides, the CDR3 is TGCGCCAGCAGCTTGGTAAGCGGGTCAACAGATACGCAGTATTTT. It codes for CASSLVSGSTDTQYF.

CDR3 loop: CASGSGPGLAGGREYF. In nucleotides, the CDR3 is TGTGCCAGCGGCTCGGGGCCGGGACTAGCGGGAGGGCGGGAGTACTTC. The chain employs TRBV5-4 and TRBJ2-5, with TRBD2 identical over 16 bases. The CDR3 sequence is 16 residues long. Trimming at V came to 7 bases and at J to 12 bases, leaving 15 bases not matched to a gene. CDR1 SGHNT and CDR2 YYREEE come from the germline V gene (reference sequence).

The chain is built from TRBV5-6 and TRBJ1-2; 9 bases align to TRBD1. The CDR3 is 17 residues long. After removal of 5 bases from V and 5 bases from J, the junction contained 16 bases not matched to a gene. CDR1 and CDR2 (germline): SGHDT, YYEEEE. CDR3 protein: CASSETAGGQGEYGYTF. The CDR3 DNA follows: TGTGCCAGCAGTGAGACCGCGGGGGGACAGGGCGAATATGGCTACACCTTC.

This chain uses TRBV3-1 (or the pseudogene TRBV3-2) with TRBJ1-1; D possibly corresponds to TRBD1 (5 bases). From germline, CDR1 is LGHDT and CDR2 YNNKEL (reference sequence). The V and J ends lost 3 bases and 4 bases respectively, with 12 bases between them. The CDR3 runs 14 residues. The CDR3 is CASSHWAGITEAFF. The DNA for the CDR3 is TGTGCCAGCAGCCATTGGGCAGGGATCACTGAAGCTTTCTTT.

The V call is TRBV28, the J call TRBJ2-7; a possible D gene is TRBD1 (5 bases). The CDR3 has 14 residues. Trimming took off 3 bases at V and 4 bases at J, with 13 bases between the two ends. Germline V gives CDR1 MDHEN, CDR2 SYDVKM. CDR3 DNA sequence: TGTGCCAGCAGTTTCCCCAGGGTGCCATACGAGCAGTACTTC. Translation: CASSFPRVPYEQYF.

This CDR3 is CASSPGLAGVETQYF. In DNA form, the CDR3 reads TGTGCCAGCTCACCGGGACTAGCGGGAGTTGAGACCCAGTACTTC. The chain uses TRBV18 and TRBJ2-5; 14 positions match TRBD2. With 3 bases clipped from V and 5 bases from J, the junction kept 2 bases outside the gene matches. The CDR3 runs 15 residues. The V gene's germline CDR1 is KGHSH and CDR2 LQKENI.

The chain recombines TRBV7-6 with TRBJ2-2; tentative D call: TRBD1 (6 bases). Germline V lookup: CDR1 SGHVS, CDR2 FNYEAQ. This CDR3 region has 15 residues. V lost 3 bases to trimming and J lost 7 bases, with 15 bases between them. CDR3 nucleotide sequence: TGTGCCAGCAGCTTCGGGACAAGACGGGGCGGGGAGCTGTTTTTT. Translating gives CASSFGTRRGGELFF.

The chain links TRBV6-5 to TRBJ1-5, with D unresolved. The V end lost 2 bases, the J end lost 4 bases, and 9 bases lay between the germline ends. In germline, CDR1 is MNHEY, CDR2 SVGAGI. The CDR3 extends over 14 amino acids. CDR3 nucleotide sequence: TGTGCCAGCAGTTACGCCCGGGAAAATCAGCCCCAGCATTTT. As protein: CASSYARENQPQHF.

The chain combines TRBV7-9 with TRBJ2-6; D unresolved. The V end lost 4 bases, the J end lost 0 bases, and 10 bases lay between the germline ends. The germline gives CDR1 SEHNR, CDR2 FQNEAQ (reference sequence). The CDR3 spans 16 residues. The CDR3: CASSSFTVSGANVLTF. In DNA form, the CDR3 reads TGTGCCAGCAGCTCCTTTACAGTCTCTGGGGCCAACGTCCTGACTTTC.

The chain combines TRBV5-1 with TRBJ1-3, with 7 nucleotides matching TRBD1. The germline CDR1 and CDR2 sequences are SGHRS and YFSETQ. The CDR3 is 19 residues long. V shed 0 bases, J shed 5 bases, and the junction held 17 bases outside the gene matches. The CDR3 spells CASSLAGTAERGLRNTIYF. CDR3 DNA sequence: TGCGCCAGCAGCTTGGCCGGGACAGCCGAGAGGGGACTGCGAAACACCATATATTTT.

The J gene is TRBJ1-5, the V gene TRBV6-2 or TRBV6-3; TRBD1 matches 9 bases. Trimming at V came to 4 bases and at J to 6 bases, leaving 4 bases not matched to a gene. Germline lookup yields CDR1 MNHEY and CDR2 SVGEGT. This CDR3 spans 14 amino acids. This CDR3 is CASSWDRVGQPQHF. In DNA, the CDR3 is TGTGCCAGCAGTTGGGACAGGGTCGGTCAGCCCCAGCATTTT.

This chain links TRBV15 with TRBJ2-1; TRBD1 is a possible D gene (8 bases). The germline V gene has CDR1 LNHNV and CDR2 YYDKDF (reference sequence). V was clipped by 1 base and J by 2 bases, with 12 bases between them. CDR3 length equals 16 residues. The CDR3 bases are TGTGCCACCAGCAGAGGGGGGGGACAGGCCTACAATGAGCAGTTCTTC. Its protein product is CATSRGGGQAYNEQFF.

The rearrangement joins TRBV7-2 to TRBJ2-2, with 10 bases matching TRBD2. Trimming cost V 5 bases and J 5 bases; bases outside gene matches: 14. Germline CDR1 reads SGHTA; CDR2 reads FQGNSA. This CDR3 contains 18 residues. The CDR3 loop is CASSLSGTSARGTGELFF. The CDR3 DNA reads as TGTGCCAGCAGCCTATCCGGGACTAGCGCCCGGGGGACCGGGGAGCTGTTTTTT. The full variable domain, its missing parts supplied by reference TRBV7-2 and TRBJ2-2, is GAGVSQSPSNKVTEKGKDVELRCDPISGHTALYWYRQSLGQGLEFLIYFQGNSAPDKSGLPSDRFSAERTGGSVSTLTIQRTQQEDSAVYLCASSLSGTSARGTGELFFGEGSRLTVL.

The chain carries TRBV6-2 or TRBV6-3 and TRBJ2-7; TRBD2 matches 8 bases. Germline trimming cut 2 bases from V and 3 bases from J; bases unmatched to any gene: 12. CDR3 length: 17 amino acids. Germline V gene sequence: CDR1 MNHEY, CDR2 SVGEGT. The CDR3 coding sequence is TGTGCCAGCAGTTACCCCCGGGGGGCGGGAGGACTCTACGAGCAGTACTTC. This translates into CASSYPRGAGGLYEQYF.

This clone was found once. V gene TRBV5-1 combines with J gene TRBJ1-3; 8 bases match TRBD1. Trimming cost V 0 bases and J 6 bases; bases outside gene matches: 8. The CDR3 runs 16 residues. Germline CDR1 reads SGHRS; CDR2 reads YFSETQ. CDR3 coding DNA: TGCGCCAGCAGCTTGGGGACAGGGTTGAACTCAAACACCATATATTTT. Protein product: CASSLGTGLNSNTIYF.

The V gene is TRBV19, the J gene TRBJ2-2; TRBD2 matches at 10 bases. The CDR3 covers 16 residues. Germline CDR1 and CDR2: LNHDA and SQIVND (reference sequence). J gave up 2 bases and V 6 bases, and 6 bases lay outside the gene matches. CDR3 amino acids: CASSTGLAANTGELFF. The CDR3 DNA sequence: TGTGCCAGTAGCACCGGACTAGCGGCCAACACCGGGGAGCTGTTTTTT. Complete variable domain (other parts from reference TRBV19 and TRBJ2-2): DGGITQSPKYLFRKEGQNVTLSCEQNLNHDAMYWYRQDPGQGLRLIYYSQIVNDFQKGDIAEGYSVSREKKESFPLTVTSAQKNPTAFYLCASSTGLAANTGELFFGEGSRLTVL.

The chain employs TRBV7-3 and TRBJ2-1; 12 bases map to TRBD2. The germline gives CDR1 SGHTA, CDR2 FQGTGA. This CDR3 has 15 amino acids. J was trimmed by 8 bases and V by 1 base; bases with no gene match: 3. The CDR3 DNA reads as TGTGCCAGCAGCTTAAGCCGACTAGCGGGAGATGAGCAGTTCTTC. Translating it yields CASSLSRLAGDEQFF. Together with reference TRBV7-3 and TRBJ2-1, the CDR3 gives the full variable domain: GAGVSQTPSNKVTEKGKYVELRCDPISGHTALYWYRQSLGQGPEFLIYFQGTGAADDSGLPNDRFFAVRPEGSVSTLKIQRTERGDSAVYLCASSLSRLAGDEQFFGPGTRLTVL.

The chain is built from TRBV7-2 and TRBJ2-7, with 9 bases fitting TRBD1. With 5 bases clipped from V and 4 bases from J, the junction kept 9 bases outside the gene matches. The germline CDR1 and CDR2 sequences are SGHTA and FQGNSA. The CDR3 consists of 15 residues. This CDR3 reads CASSAPGQGPYEQYF. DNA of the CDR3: TGTGCCAGCAGCGCCCCGGGACAGGGCCCGTACGAGCAGTACTTC.

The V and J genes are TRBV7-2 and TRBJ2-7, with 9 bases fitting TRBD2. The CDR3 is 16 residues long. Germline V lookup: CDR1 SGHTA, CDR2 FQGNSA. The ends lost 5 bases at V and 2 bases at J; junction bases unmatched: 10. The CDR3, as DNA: TGTGCCAGCAGCCCAGATGGGCTAGCGGGGACCTACGAGCAGTACTTC. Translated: CASSPDGLAGTYEQYF.

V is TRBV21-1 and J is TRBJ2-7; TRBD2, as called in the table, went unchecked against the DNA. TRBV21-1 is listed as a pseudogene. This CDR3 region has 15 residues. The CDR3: CASSIRLAGVYEQYF. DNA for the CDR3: TGTGCCAGCAGCATCCGACTAGCGGGGGTCTACGAGCAGTACTTC.

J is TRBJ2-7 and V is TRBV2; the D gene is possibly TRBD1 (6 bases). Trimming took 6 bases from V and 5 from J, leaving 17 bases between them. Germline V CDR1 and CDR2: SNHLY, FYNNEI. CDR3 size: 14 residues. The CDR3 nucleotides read TGTGCCAGCAGCACCCAGGGGAAGTTGCACGAGCAGTACTTC. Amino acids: CASSTQGKLHEQYF.

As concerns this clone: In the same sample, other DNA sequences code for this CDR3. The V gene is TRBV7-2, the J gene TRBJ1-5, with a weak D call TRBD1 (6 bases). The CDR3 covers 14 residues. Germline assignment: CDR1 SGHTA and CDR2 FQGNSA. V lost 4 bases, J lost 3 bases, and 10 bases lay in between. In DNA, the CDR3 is TGTGCCAGCAGCTCGCAGGGGATCAATCAGCCCCAGCATTTT. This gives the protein CASSSQGINQPQHF.

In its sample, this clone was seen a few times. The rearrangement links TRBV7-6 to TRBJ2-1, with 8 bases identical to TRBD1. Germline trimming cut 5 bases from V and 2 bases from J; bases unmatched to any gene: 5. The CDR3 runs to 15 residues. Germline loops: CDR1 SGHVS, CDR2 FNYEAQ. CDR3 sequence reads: CASSKGTGPYNEQFF. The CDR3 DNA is TGTGCCAGCAGCAAGGGGACAGGTCCCTACAATGAGCAGTTCTTC.

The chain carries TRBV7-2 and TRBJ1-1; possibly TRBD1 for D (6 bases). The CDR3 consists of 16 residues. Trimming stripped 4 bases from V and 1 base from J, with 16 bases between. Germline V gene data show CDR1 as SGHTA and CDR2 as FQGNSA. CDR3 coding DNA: TGTGCCAGCAGCTCGTGGGGGCGGGTAACGAACACTGAAGCTTTCTTT. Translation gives CASSSWGRVTNTEAFF. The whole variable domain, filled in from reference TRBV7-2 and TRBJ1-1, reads GAGVSQSPSNKVTEKGKDVELRCDPISGHTALYWYRQSLGQGLEFLIYFQGNSAPDKSGLPSDRFSAERTGGSVSTLTIQRTQQEDSAVYLCASSSWGRVTNTEAFFGQGTRLTVV.

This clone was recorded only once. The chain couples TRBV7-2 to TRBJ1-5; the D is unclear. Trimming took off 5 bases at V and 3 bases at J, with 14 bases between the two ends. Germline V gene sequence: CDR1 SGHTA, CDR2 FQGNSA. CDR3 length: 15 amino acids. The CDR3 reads CASSPGVGVNQPQHF. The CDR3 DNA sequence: TGTGCCAGCAGCCCGGGAGTCGGGGTCAATCAGCCCCAGCATTTT. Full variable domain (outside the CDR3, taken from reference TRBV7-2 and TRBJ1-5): GAGVSQSPSNKVTEKGKDVELRCDPISGHTALYWYRQSLGQGLEFLIYFQGNSAPDKSGLPSDRFSAERTGGSVSTLTIQRTQQEDSAVYLCASSPGVGVNQPQHFGDGTRLSIL.